The 12 T cell receptor beta chains below come from one sample, sequenced in a study of regulatory T cells in long-lasting Graves disease. TCR beta libraries were built with iRepertoire HTBI primers and Arm-PCR of CDR3 regions. TCRdb reanalysed the multiplex PCR reads using MiXCR and keeps one entry per CDR3 protein. The sample consists of over 450,000 distinct CDR3 sequences, approximately 12% of them appearing once. Time point indicated: newly diagnosed GD, antithyroid drugs for less than 3 months. The TCR library was prepared using RNA isolated from PBMCs. This sample also appeared in a second study, on T cells in Graves' hyperthyroidism and ophthalmopathy.

The specimen comprised peripheral blood mononuclear cells (PBMCs), sampled at new diagnosis, from a patient treated with antithyroid drugs. These receptor sequences come from a woman aged 30 to 39 with Graves disease.

There are a few counts of this clonotype. For the CDR3, the DNA is TGTGCCAGTAGTAAAGCACAGGTCAATAGCAATCAGCCCCAGCATTTT. Protein: CASSKAQVNSNQPQHF. The chain recombines TRBV19 with TRBJ1-5; a possible D gene is TRBD1 (5 bases). The CDR3 has 16 amino acids. From germline, CDR1 is LNHDA and CDR2 SQIVND (reference sequence). Trimming shortened V by 4 bases and J by 0 bases, and 13 bases separated the two germline ends.

This clonotype has at least ten counts. The chain joins TRBV12-3 or TRBV12-4 to TRBJ2-7; TRBD2 matches 7 bases. This CDR3 contains 13 residues. V lost 6 bases and J lost 6; bases outside the gene matches: 8. CDR3 sequence reads: CASSRNGGSEQYF. CDR3 nucleotides: TGTGCCAGCAGCCGAAACGGGGGGAGCGAGCAGTACTTC.

Turning to this clonotype: Given a much more abundant clone one base away, this may be a read error. The chain carries TRBV24-1 and TRBJ2-4; D is undetermined. Germline V gives CDR1 KGHDR, CDR2 SFDVKD. The CDR3 has 13 amino acids. The V gene lost 2 bases and the J gene lost 13 bases, with 14 bases spanning the gap. CDR3 bases: TGTGCCACCAGTGATTCCCGGAACCTTGAGCAGTACTTC. Its protein is CATSDSRNLEQYF.

This clonotype was counted many times. The J gene is TRBJ2-7, the V gene TRBV7-2, with 8 bases matching TRBD1. The length of the CDR3 is 15 residues. Germline V CDR1 and CDR2: SGHTA, FQGNSA. Trimming took 5 bases from V and 3 from J; bases not matched to a gene: 9. The CDR3 coding sequence is TGTGCCAGCAGCGACGCAGGGGGCTATGGCTACGAGCAGTACTTC. This sequence encodes CASSDAGGYGYEQYF.

This clonotype showed up many times. CDR3 sequence reads: CASSLQGSAEAFF. The CDR3 bases are TGTGCCAGCAGTTTACAGGGAAGTGCTGAAGCTTTCTTT. The gene calls are TRBV27 and TRBJ1-1; a weak D match, TRBD1 (5 bases). CDR1 is MNHEY, CDR2 SMNVEV, per germline (reference sequence). The CDR3 spans 13 residues. Trimming took 2 bases from V and 6 from J, leaving 10 bases between them.

As for this clonotype: A much larger clone lies a single base off, so this may be a read error. The V gene is TRBV9, the J gene TRBJ2-7; D is unresolved. V was pared by 0 bases and J by 3 bases, with 7 bases between. CDR3 length: 13 amino acids. The V gene's germline CDR1 is SGDLS and CDR2 YYNGEE. As DNA, the CDR3 is TGTGCCAGCAGCGTAGACCCAAACTACGAGCAGTACTTC. It codes for CASSVDPNYEQYF.

At least ten counts were recorded for this clonotype. The chain's CDR3 is CASSYGGLNQPQHF. In DNA form, the CDR3 reads TGTGCCAGCAGTTATGGCGGTTTGAATCAGCCCCAGCATTTT. J is TRBJ1-5 and V is TRBV12-3 or TRBV12-4; D not certain. The CDR3 length is 14 residues. Deletions cut 4 bases from V and 4 bases from J, with 11 bases between.

In its sample, this clonotype was seen many times. The chain uses TRBV7-2 and TRBJ1-3, with D perhaps TRBD1 (5 bases). V dropped 5 bases and J dropped 0 bases, with 11 bases sitting between them. The CDR3 is 15 residues long. CDR1 SGHTA and CDR2 FQGNSA come from the germline V gene. The CDR3, as DNA: TGTGCCAGCAGCGCCTGGGGGTTCTCTGGAAACACCATATATTTT. It translates to CASSAWGFSGNTIYF.

This clonotype was recorded many times. The chain uses TRBV5-1 and TRBJ1-2, with TRBD1 as a possible D gene (6 bases). Trimming pared 4 bases from V and 4 bases from J, leaving 17 bases between. From germline, CDR1 is SGHRS and CDR2 YFSETQ. The CDR3 sequence is 15 residues long. CDR3 protein: CASSPGGGKGYGYTF. DNA of the CDR3: TGCGCCAGCAGCCCCGGAGGGGGGAAGGGCTATGGCTACACCTTC.

This clonotype has ten or more counts. The chain is built from TRBV28 and TRBJ2-1; 9 bases are shared with TRBD1. J gave up 7 bases and V 3 bases, and 4 bases lay outside the gene matches. Germline loops: CDR1 MDHEN, CDR2 SYDVKM. The CDR3 length is 14 residues. The CDR3 reads CASSLGQGLNEQFF. The CDR3, as DNA: TGTGCCAGCAGTTTGGGACAGGGCCTTAATGAGCAGTTCTTC. Filled out from reference TRBV28 and TRBJ2-1, the complete variable domain reads DVKVTQSSRYLVKRTGEKVFLECVQDMDHENMFWYRQDPGLGLRLIYFSYDVKMKEKGDIPEGYSVSREKKERFSLILESASTNQTSMYLCASSLGQGLNEQFFGPGTRLTVL.

The sample holds many counts of this clonotype. The rearrangement links TRBV2 to TRBJ1-2; TRBD1 might be the D (6 bases). V lost 3 bases, J lost 4 bases, and 9 bases lay in between. The CDR3 has 13 residues. Germline loops: CDR1 SNHLY, CDR2 FYNNEI. This chain's CDR3 is CASSDLTGYGYTF. The CDR3 DNA reads TGTGCCAGCAGTGACCTGACAGGCTATGGCTACACCTTC. Supplemented by reference TRBV2 and TRBJ1-2, the full variable domain reads EPEVTQTPSHQVTQMGQEVILRCVPISNHLYFYWYRQILGQKVEFLVSFYNNEISEKSEIFDDQFSVERPDGSNFTLKIRSTKLEDSAMYFCASSDLTGYGYTFGSGTRLTVV.

This clonotype was counted ten times or more. J is TRBJ2-3 and V is TRBV20-1; D gene ambiguous. Germline V gives CDR1 DFQATT, CDR2 SNEGSKA (reference sequence). Trimming removed 5 bases at V and 0 bases at J, with 12 bases between. The CDR3 consists of 14 residues. The CDR3 DNA is TGCAGTGCTTGGGGTTCGGCTAGCACAGATACGCAGTATTTT. This sequence encodes CSAWGSASTDTQYF.